The TCR beta chain under discussion was sequenced for a study of blood T cell repertoires in COVID-19. About the study: Material from acute and convalescent COVID-19 was sourced from the United States, Italy and Spain. The cDNA or gDNA used as material had been derived from T cells, B-cell-depleted T cells, or PBMCs.

Per germline, CDR1 SGHTA and CDR2 FQGTGA. This CDR3 has 15 amino acids. V shed 3 bases and J 4 bases; nucleotides not matched to a gene: 4. Original analysis: Estimates of nucleated cell counts were drawn from the amplification of reference gene primers. Profiling relied on immunoSEQ multiplex PCR, and the TCRdb table lists in-frame clones only, not all of them. The V and J calls and the clone size are those of that table, but D and trimming were determined from the DNA. Of fewer than 200,000 clones in the sample, around 84% were seen once. The clonotype originates from a human donor with acute or convalescent COVID-19. The donor label of this sample is uncertain. Sequencing was performed on peripheral blood. This chain joins TRBV7-3 and TRBJ1-2; the match to TRBD1 covers 11 bases. The CDR3 region is CASSLTGTGGYGYTF. The CDR3 region has the DNA TGTGCCAGCAGCTTGACCGGGACAGGGGGCTATGGCTACACCTTC.